This T cell receptor (beta chain) was recovered during a study of T cells in Graves' hyperthyroidism and ophthalmopathy. RNA transcripts provided the source from which TCR beta CDR3 regions were amplified. HTBI primers were used for first-round RT-PCR of the TCR CDR3. Via MiXCR, TCRdb re-called the multiplex PCR reads, giving one row per CDR3 protein. The table lists around 200,000 distinct CDR3 sequences, about 18% of them singletons. Germline V gene sequence: CDR1 SGHTA, CDR2 FQGNSA. This CDR3 is built from 15 residues. V was pared by 5 bases and J by 1 base, with 13 bases between. The chain recombines TRBV7-2 with TRBJ2-3; possibly TRBD1 for D (5 bases). This TCR was sampled from a man aged 40-49 years with Graves' hyperthyroidism. Sequenced material: blood. CDR3: CASSQETVRTDTQYF. The CDR3 bases are TGTGCCAGCAGCCAGGAGACAGTCCGCACAGATACGCAGTATTTT.